Each of the 15 T cell receptor beta chains below was sequenced from the same sample in a study of PD-L1 blockade in urothelial cancer. This table comes from immunoSEQ multiplex PCR, and its TCRdb copy is limited to in-frame clones, with some not included. This sample yields some 52,000 clones, of which about 72% are seen a single time; 3.5% to 4.5% belongs to the top ten. The source was PBMCs, collected around atezolizumab (anti-PD-L1) treatment. These receptors originate from a man aged 70 or older with urothelial cancer.

V usage is TRBV7-2 and J usage is TRBJ2-7, with TRBD1 as a possible D gene (5 bases). Germline V CDR1 and CDR2: SGHTA, FQGNSA. The V end lost 1 base, the J end lost 4 bases, and 11 bases lay between the germline ends. This CDR3 is 14 amino acids long. CDR3 coding DNA: TGTGCCAGCAGCTTAGGAGCCCAGGGATACGAGCAGTACTTC. Amino acid sequence: CASSLGAQGYEQYF. Looking up the rest from reference TRBV7-2 and TRBJ2-7 gives the full variable domain: GAGVSQSPSNKVTEKGKDVELRCDPISGHTALYWYRQSLGQGLEFLIYFQGNSAPDKSGLPSDRFSAERTGGSVSTLTIQRTQQEDSAVYLCASSLGAQGYEQYFGPGTRLTVT.

The CDR3 sequence: CASSLRGGETQYF. CDR3 nucleotides: TGTGCCAGCAGCTTAAGGGGGGGTGAGACCCAGTACTTC. This rearrangement joins TRBV7-2 to TRBJ2-5; D might be TRBD2 (7 bases). The CDR3 loop spans 13 amino acids. V was clipped by 2 bases and J by 5 bases, with 9 bases between them. Germline loops: CDR1 SGHTA, CDR2 FQGNSA.

The gene calls are TRBV19 and TRBJ1-5; 7 bases map to TRBD1. Looked up from germline, CDR1 is LNHDA and CDR2 is SQIVND (reference sequence). The V and J ends lost 5 bases and 6 bases, in that order; junction bases with no gene match: 10. The CDR3 runs to 15 residues. Here the CDR3 DNA reads TGTGCCAGTAGTTCTCATGGGCAGGGGGGTCAGCCCCAGCATTTT. Translated, it gives CASSSHGQGGQPQHF.

V is TRBV9 and J is TRBJ2-3, with 11 bases aligning to TRBD2. Germline CDR1 SGDLS, CDR2 YYNGEE. V gave up 4 bases and J gave up 5 bases; unmatched junction bases: 6. This CDR3 spans 15 amino acids. CDR3 residues: CASSPKGLAGDTQYF. The CDR3 nucleotides read TGTGCCAGCAGCCCCAAAGGACTAGCGGGAGATACGCAGTATTTT.

The CDR3 loop is CASSLLTNEKLFF. CDR3 sequence (DNA): TGTGCCAGCAGCTTACTAACTAATGAAAAACTGTTTTTT. J is TRBJ1-4 and V is TRBV7-2, with D hard to call. This CDR3 spans 13 amino acids. Germline values: CDR1 SGHTA, CDR2 FQGNSA. V lost 2 bases, J lost 1 base, and 2 bases lay in between.

The chain is built from TRBV11-3 and TRBJ2-7, with D perhaps matching TRBD2 (8 bases). This CDR3 region has 18 residues. Germline lookup yields CDR1 SGHNT and CDR2 YENEEA. V gave up 4 bases and J gave up 3 bases, with 25 bases separating them. The DNA of the CDR3 is TGTGCCAGCAGCTGGGACAGTTTTGCAGCGGGAGTACTCTACGAGCAGTACTTC. Amino acids: CASSWDSFAAGVLYEQYF. The variable domain in full, with the rest retrieved from reference TRBV11-3 and TRBJ2-7, is EAGVVQSPRYKIIEKKQPVAFWCNPISGHNTLYWYLQNLGQGPELLIRYENEEAVDDSQLPKDRFSAERLKGVDSTLKIQPAELGDSAVYLCASSWDSFAAGVLYEQYFGPGTRLTVT.

This rearrangement joins TRBV6-7 to TRBJ1-5, with D hard to call. TRBV6-7 belongs to the ORF category, with a function that is uncertain. This CDR3 spans 12 amino acids. V was shortened by 8 bases and J by 0 bases, with 5 bases between the two germline ends. CDR3 nucleotide sequence: TGTGCCAGCTCTATTAGCAATCAGCCCCAGCATTTT. Translation gives CASSISNQPQHF.

The chain has TRBV5-1 and TRBJ1-2; perhaps TRBD1 as D (5 bases). Looked up from germline, CDR1 is SGHRS and CDR2 is YFSETQ. The CDR3 length is 13 residues. The germline V and J ends were trimmed by 4 bases and 1 base, with 8 bases remaining between them. CDR3 loop: CASSPQGNYGYTF. The CDR3, as DNA: TGCGCCAGCAGCCCCCAGGGTAACTATGGCTACACCTTC.

The sample holds a few counts of this clone. This chain joins TRBV7-3 and TRBJ1-2, with 9 bases that match TRBD1. Looked up from germline, CDR1 is SGHTA and CDR2 is FQGTGA. The junction had 4 bases not matched to a gene; V was cut back by 4 bases and J by 4 bases. CDR3 length equals 14 residues. This chain's CDR3 is CASSSTGGRYGYTF. CDR3 sequence (DNA): TGTGCCAGCAGCTCGACAGGGGGACGCTATGGCTACACCTTC.

The chain couples TRBV7-2 to TRBJ2-1; 8 bases align to TRBD2. The germline V gene encodes CDR1 SGHTA and CDR2 FQGNSA. This CDR3 has 17 amino acids. The J segment lost 7 bases and the V segment lost 2 bases, leaving 13 bases of the junction unmatched. DNA of the CDR3: TGTGCCAGCAGCTTAACTAGTCTGACAACGGGAGGGAATGAGCAGTTCTTC. Translating gives CASSLTSLTTGGNEQFF.

The V call is TRBV7-9, the J call TRBJ1-4; D is uncertain. From germline, CDR1 is SEHNR and CDR2 FQNEAQ (reference sequence). V was pared by 1 base and J by 8 bases, with 5 bases between. This CDR3 contains 12 residues. The CDR3 protein is CASSLVQEKLFF. CDR3 DNA sequence: TGTGCCAGCAGCTTAGTACAGGAAAAACTGTTTTTT.

This rearrangement joins TRBV6-1 to TRBJ1-5; D possibly corresponds to TRBD1 (5 bases). Per the germline V gene, CDR1 is MNHNS and CDR2 is SASEGT. The CDR3 totals 18 residues. V was cut by 2 bases and J by 0 bases, with 17 bases left in between. CDR3 protein: CASSENGRVWVSNQPQHF. The CDR3 nucleotides read TGTGCCAGCAGTGAAAACGGCAGGGTGTGGGTTAGCAATCAGCCCCAGCATTTT.

The chain employs TRBV7-9 and TRBJ1-3; a possible D gene is TRBD1 (5 bases). This CDR3 has 15 residues. V gave up 1 base and J gave up 1 base, with 8 bases separating them. Germline lookup yields CDR1 SEHNR and CDR2 FQNEAQ (reference sequence). The CDR3 DNA follows: TGTGCCAGCAGCTTAGACAGGCCTTCTGGAAACACCATATATTTT. Its protein is CASSLDRPSGNTIYF.

The chain couples TRBV19 to TRBJ1-2; D may be TRBD1 (6 bases). V was shortened by 4 bases and J by 8 bases, with 20 bases between the two germline ends. Germline V gene lookup returns CDR1 LNHDA and CDR2 SQIVND (reference sequence). The length of the CDR3 is 15 residues. The CDR3, as DNA: TGTGCCAGTAGTACTATCTCCTCGGGGGGCCGGGGCTACACCTTC. Protein product: CASSTISSGGRGYTF.

V and J are TRBV19 and TRBJ1-2, with a possible D match to TRBD1 (6 bases). Germline values: CDR1 LNHDA, CDR2 SQIVND (reference sequence). The CDR3 has 14 amino acids. V was pared by 4 bases and J by 8 bases, with 17 bases between. The DNA for the CDR3 is TGTGCCAGTAGTAGTATCACAGGGAAGGAGGGCTACACCTTC. Its protein product is CASSSITGKEGYTF. The whole variable domain, filled in from reference TRBV19 and TRBJ1-2, reads DGGITQSPKYLFRKEGQNVTLSCEQNLNHDAMYWYRQDPGQGLRLIYYSQIVNDFQKGDIAEGYSVSREKKESFPLTVTSAQKNPTAFYLCASSSITGKEGYTFGSGTRLTVV.